This TCR beta chain was documented in a study of cytomegalovirus exposure and HLA in healthy donors. General study results and limits: Follow-up analysis later connected one missense variant in DCLRE1C with trimming of TCR beta V- and J-genes.

PCR used 60 Vbeta primers and 13 Jbeta primers. Only in-frame clones appear in the TCRdb table, and some are missing; sequencing was by immunoSEQ multiplex PCR. Among around 110,000 clones, 9% to 10% were seen once, and the ten largest hold around 3%. Germline values: CDR1 ENHRY, CDR2 SYGVKD. The CDR3 totals 16 residues. V was clipped by 10 bases and J by 3 bases; unmatched bases: 13. This clone was seen a handful of times. Its specificity is unknown. This chain links TRBV10-3 with TRBJ2-3, with 10 bases that match TRBD2. Sequencing used PBMCs. This clonotype originated in a man younger than 40 in good health and CMV-seronegative. CDR3 DNA sequence: TGTGCCACCTCGCGAGGGAGCGGGGGGGTTACAGATACGCAGTATTTT. Translating gives CATSRGSGGVTDTQYF.